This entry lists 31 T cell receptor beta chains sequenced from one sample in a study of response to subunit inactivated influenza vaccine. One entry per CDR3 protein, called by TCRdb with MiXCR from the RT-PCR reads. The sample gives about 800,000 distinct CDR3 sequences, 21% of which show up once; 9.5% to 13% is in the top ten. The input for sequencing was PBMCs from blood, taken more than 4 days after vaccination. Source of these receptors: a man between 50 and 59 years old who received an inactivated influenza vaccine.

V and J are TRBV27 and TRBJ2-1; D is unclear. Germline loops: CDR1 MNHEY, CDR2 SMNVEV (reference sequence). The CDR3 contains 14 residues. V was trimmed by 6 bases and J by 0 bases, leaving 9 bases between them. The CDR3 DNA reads TGTGCCAGCAGGAGAGCCTTCTCCTACAATGAGCAGTTCTTC. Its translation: CASRRAFSYNEQFF.

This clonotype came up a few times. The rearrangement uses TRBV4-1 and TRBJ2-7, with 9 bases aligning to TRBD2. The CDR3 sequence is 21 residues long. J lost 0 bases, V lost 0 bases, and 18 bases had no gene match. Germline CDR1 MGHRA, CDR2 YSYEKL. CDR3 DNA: TGCGCCAGCAGCCAAGAGGCCGGACATTATACTAGCGGGCTGAGCTCCTACGAGCAGTACTTC. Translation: CASSQEAGHYTSGLSSYEQYF.

The CDR3 sequence is CASSLALISYNEQFF. The CDR3 coding sequence is TGTGCCAGCAGTTTAGCACTGATCTCCTACAATGAGCAGTTCTTC. The chain carries TRBV12-3 or TRBV12-4 and TRBJ2-1; no definite D call. The CDR3 is 15 amino acids. V lost 0 bases and J lost 0, with 6 bases in between.

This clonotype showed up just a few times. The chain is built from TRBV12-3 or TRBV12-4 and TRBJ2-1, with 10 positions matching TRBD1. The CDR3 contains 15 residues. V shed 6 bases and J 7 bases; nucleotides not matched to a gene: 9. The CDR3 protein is CASRPRTGGVNEQFF. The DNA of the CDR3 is TGTGCCAGCAGGCCTCGGACAGGGGGGGTAAATGAGCAGTTCTTC.

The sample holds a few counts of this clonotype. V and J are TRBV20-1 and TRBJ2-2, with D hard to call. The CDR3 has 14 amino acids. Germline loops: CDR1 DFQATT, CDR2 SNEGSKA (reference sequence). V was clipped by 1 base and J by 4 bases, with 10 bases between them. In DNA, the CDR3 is TGCAGTGCTAGAGCGGACCCTAGCACCGGGGAGCTGTTTTTT. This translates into CSARADPSTGELFF.

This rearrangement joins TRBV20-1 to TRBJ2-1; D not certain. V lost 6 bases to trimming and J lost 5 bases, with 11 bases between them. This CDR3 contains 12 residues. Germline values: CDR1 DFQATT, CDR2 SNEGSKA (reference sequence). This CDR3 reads CSAGRKNNEQFF. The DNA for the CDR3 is TGCAGTGCCGGACGGAAAAACAATGAGCAGTTCTTC.

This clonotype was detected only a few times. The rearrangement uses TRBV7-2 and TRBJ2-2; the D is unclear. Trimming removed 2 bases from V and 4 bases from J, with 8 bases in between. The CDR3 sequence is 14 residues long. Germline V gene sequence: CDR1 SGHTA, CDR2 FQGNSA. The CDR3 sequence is CASSLSVGTGELFF. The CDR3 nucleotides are TGTGCCAGCAGCTTATCTGTAGGCACCGGGGAGCTGTTTTTT.

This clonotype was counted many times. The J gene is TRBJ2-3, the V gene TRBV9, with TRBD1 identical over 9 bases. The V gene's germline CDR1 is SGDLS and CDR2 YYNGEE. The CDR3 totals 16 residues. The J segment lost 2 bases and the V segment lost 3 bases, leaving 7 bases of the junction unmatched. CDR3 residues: CASSERTGANTDTQYF. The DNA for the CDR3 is TGTGCCAGCAGCGAAAGGACAGGGGCGAACACAGATACGCAGTATTTT.

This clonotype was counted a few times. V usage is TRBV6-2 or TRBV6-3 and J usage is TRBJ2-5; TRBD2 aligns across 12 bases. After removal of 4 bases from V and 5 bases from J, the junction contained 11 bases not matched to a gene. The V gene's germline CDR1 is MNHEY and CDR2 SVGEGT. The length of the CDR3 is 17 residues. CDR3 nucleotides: TGTGCCAGCAGTTCCGGGACTAGCGGGTCGCGCCACGAGACCCAGTACTTC. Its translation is CASSSGTSGSRHETQYF.

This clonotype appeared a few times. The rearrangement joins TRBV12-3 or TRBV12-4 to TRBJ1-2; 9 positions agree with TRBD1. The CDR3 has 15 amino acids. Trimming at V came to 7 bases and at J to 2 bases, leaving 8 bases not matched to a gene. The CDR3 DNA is TGTGCCAGCAACAGTCCCGGGACAGGGAACTATGGCTACACCTTC. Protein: CASNSPGTGNYGYTF.

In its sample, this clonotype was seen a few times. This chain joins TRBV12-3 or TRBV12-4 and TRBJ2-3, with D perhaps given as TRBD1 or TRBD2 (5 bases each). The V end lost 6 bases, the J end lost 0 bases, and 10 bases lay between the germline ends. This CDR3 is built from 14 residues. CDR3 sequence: CASRRDGSTDTQYF. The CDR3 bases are TGTGCCAGCAGACGGGACGGGAGCACAGATACGCAGTATTTT.

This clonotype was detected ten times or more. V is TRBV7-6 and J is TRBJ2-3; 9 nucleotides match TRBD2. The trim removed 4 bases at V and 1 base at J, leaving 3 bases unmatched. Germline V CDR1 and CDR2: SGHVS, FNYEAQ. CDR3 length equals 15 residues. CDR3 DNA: TGTGCCAGCAGCTCTAGGACTAGCGGCACAGATACGCAGTATTTT. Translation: CASSSRTSGTDTQYF.

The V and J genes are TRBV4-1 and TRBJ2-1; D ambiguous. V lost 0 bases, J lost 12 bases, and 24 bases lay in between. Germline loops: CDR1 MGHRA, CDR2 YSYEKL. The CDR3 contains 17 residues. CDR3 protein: CASSQDRLPLIGNWQFF. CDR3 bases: TGCGCCAGCAGCCAAGATCGGCTTCCGCTCATAGGAAATTGGCAGTTCTTC.

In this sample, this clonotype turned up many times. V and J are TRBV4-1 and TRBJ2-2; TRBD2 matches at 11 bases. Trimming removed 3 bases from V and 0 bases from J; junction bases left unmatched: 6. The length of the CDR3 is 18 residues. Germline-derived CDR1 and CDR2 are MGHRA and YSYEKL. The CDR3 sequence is CASSQGLAVHANTGELFF. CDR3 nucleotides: TGCGCCAGCAGCCAGGGACTAGCGGTCCACGCGAACACCGGGGAGCTGTTTTTT.

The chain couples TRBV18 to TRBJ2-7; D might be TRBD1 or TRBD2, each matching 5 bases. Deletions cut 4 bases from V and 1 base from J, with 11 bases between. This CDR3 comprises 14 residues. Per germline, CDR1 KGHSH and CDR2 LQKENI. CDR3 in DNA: TGTGCCAGCTCACGAGGGACGGATTCCTACGAGCAGTACTTC. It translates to CASSRGTDSYEQYF.

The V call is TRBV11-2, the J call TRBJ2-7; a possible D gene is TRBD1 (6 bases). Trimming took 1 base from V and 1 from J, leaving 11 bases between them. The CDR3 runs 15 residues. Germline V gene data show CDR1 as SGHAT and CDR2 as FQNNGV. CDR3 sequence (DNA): TGTGCCAGCAGCTTAGGAACAGGGCCGTCCTACGAGCAGTACTTC. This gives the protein CASSLGTGPSYEQYF.

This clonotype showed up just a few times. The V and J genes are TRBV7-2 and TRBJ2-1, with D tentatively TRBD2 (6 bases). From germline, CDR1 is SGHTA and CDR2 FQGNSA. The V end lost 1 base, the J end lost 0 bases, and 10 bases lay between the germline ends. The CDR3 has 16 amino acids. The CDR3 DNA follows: TGTGCCAGCAGCTTAGGTTGGCGGGGCTCCTACAATGAGCAGTTCTTC. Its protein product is CASSLGWRGSYNEQFF.

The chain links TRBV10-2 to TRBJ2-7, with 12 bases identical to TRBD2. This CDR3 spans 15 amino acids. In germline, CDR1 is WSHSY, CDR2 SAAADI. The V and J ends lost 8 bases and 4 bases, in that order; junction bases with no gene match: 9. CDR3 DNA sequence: TGCGCCAGCTCCCAGACTAGCGGGAGAGGTTACGAGCAGTACTTC. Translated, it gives CASSQTSGRGYEQYF.

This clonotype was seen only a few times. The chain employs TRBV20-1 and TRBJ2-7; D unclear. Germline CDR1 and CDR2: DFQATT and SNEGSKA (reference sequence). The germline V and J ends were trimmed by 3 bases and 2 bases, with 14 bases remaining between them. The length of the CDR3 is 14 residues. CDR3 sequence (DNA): TGCAGTGCTAGCTTAACGGTGCCCCCCTACGAGCAGTACTTC. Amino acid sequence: CSASLTVPPYEQYF.

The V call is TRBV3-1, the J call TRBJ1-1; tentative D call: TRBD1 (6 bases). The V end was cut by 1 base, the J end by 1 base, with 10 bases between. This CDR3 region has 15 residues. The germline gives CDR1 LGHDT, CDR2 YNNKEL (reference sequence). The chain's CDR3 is CASSQAGAGNTEAFF. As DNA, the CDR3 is TGTGCCAGCAGCCAAGCAGGGGCAGGGAACACTGAAGCTTTCTTT.

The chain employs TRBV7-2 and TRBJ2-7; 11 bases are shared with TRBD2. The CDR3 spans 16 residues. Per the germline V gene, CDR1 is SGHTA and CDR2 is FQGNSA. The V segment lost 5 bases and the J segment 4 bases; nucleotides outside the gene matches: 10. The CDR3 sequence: CASSQELRTSGYEQYF. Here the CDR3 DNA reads TGTGCCAGCAGCCAGGAACTTCGGACTAGCGGGTACGAGCAGTACTTC.

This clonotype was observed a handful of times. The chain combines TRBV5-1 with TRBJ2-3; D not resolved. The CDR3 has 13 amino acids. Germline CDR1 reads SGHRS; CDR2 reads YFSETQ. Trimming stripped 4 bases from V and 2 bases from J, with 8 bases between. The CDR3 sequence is CASSLYFTDTQYF. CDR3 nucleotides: TGCGCCAGCAGCCTATATTTCACAGATACGCAGTATTTT.

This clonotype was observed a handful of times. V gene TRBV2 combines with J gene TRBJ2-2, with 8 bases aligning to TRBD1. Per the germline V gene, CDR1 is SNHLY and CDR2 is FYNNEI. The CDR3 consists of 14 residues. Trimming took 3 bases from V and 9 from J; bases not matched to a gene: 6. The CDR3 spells CASSEWDRTRELFF. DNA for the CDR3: TGTGCCAGCAGTGAGTGGGACAGGACGAGGGAGCTGTTTTTT.

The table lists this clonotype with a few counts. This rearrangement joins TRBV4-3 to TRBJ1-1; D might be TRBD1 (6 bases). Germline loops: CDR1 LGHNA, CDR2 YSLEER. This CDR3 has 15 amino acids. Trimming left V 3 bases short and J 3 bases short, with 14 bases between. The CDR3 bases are TGCGCCAGCAGCCAGTGGGGGGGCGCGTACACTGAAGCTTTCTTT. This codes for CASSQWGGAYTEAFF.

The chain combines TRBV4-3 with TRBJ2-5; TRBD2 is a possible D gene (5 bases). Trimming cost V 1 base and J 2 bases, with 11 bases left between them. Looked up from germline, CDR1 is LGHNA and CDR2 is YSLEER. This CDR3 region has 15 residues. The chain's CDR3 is CASSQGQTGQETQYF. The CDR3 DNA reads TGCGCCAGCAGCCAAGGACAAACGGGGCAAGAGACCCAGTACTTC.

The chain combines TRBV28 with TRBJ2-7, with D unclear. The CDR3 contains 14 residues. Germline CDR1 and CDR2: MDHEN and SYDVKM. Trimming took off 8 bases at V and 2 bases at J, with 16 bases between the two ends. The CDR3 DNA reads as TGTGCCAGCGGGTCGGCAAAGATCCCCTACGAGCAGTACTTC. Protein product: CASGSAKIPYEQYF.

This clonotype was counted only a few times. CDR3 nucleotide sequence: TGCAGTGCTCCGGTTCGAAACCTCTACGAGCAGTACTTC. Protein sequence: CSAPVRNLYEQYF. The chain couples TRBV20-1 to TRBJ2-7; the D is unclear. V dropped 5 bases and J dropped 3 bases, with 14 bases sitting between them. Germline assignment: CDR1 DFQATT and CDR2 SNEGSKA (reference sequence). The CDR3 sequence is 13 residues long.

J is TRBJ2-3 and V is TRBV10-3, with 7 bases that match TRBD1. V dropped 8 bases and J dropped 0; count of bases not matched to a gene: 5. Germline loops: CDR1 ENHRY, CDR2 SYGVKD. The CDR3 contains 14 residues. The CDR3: CAIQQGPSTDTQYF. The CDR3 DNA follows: TGTGCCATCCAACAGGGGCCGAGCACAGATACGCAGTATTTT.

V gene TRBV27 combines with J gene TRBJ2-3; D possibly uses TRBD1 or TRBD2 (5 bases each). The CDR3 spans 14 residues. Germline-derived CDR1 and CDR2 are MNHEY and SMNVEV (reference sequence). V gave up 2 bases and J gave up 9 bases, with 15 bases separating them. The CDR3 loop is CASSLKGARDTQYF. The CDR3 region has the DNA TGTGCCAGCAGTTTAAAAGGGGCCAGGGACACGCAGTATTTT.

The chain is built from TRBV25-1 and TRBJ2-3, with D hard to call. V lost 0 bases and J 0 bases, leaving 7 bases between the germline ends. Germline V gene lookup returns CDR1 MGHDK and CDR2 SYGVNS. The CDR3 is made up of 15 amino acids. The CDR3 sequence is CASSEYGRSTDTQYF. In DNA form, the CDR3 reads TGTGCCAGCAGTGAATATGGGCGAAGCACAGATACGCAGTATTTT.

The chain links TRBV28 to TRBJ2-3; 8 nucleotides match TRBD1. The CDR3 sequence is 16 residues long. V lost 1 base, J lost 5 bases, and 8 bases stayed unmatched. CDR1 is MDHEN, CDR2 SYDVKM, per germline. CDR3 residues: CASSLSPSRGRDTQYF. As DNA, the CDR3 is TGTGCCAGCAGTTTATCCCCCTCCAGGGGGCGAGATACGCAGTATTTT.